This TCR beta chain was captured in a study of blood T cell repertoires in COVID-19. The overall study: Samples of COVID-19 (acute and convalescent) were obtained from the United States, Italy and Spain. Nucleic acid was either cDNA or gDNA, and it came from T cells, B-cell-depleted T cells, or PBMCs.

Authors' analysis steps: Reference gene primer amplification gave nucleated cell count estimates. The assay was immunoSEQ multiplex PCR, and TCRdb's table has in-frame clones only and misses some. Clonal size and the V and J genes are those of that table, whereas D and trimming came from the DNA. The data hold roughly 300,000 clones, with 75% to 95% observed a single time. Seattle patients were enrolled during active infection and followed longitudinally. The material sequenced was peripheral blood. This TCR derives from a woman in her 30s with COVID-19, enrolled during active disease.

The CDR3 here is CASSEVGGPYEQYF. The CDR3 nucleotides read TGTGCCAGCAGTGAGGTCGGGGGGCCCTACGAGCAGTACTTC. The genes are TRBV2 and TRBJ2-7, with D possibly being TRBD2 (7 bases). This CDR3 has 14 residues. Between the trimmed V and J ends, which lost 3 bases and 2 bases, there was a span of 11 bases. CDR1 is SNHLY and CDR2 is FYNNEI in the germline V gene.